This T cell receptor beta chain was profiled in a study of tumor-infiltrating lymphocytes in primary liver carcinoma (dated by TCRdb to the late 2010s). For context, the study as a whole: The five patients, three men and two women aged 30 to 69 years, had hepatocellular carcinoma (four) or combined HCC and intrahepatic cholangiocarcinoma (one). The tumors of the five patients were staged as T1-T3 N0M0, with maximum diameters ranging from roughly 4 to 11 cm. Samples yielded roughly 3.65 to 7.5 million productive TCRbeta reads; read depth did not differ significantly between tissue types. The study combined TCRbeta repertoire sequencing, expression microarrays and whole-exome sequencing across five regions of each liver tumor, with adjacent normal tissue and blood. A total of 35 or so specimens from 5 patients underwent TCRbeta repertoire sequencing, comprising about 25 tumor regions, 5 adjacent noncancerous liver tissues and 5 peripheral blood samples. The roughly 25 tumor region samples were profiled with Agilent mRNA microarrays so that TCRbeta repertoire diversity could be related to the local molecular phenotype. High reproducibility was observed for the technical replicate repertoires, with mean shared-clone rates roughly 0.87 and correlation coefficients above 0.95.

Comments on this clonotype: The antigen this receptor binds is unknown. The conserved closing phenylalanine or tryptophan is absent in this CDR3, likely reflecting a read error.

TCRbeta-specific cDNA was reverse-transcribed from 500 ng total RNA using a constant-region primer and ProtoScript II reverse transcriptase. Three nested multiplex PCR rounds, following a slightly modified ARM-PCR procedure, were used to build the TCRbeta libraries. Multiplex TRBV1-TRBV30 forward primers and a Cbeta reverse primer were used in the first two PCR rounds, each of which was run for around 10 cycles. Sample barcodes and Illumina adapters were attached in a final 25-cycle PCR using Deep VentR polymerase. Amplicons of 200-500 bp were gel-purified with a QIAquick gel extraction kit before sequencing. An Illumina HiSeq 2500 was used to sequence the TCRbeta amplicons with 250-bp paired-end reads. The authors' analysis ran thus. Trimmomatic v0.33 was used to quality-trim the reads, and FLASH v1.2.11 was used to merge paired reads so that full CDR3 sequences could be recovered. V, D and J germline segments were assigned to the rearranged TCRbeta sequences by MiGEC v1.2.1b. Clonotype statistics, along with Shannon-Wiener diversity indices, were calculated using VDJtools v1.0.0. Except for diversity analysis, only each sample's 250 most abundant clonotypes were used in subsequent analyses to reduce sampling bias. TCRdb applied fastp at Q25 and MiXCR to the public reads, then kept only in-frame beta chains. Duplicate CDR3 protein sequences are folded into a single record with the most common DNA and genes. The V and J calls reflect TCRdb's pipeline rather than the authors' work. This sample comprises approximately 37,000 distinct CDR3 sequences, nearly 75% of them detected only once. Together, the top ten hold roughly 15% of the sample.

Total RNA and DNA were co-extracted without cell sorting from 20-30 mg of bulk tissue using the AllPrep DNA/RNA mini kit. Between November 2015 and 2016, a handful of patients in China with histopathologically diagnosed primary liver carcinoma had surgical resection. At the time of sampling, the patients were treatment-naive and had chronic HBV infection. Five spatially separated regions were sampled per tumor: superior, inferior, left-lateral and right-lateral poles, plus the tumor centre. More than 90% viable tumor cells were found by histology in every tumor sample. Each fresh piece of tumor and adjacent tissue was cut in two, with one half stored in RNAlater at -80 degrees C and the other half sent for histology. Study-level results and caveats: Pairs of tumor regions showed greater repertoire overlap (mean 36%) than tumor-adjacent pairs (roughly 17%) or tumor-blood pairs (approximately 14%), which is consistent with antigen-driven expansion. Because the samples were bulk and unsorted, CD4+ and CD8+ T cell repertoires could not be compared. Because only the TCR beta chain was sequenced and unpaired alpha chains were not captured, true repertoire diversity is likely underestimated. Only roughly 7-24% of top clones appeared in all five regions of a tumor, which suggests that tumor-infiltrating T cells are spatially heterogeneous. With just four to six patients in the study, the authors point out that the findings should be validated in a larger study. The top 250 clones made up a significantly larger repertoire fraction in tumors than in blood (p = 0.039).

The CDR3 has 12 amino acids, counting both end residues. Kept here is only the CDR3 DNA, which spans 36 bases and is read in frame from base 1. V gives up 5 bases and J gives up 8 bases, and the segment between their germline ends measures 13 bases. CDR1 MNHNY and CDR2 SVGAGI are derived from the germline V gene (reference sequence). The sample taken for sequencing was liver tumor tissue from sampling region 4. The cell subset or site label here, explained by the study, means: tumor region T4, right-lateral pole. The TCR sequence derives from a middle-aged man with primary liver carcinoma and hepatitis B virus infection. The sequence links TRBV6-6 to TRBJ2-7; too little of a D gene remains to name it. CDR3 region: CASSRTLGKQYL. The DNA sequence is TGTGCCAGCAGTCGTACCCTAGGCAAGCAGTACCTC.